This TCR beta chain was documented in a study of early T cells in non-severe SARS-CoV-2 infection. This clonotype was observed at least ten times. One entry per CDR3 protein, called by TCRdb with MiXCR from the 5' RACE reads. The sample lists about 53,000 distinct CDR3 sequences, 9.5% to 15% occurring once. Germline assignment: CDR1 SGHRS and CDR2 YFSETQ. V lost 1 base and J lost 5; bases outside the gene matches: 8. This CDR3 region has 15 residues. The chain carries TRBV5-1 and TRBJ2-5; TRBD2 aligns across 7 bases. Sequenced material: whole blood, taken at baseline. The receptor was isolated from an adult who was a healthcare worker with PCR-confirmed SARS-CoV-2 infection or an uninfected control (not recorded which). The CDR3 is CASSLPAGVRETQYF. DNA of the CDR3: TGCGCCAGCAGCTTGCCCGCGGGGGTAAGGGAGACCCAGTACTTC.